This T cell receptor beta chain was recorded in a study of neurological immune-mediated disorders. A note on this clonotype: What it binds is not known.

The study's findings and limits: HTLV-1-associated myelopathy had the most TCR clonal expansion, and multiple sclerosis had the least, less than healthy controls.

TCRdb reprocessed the 5' RACE reads via MiXCR and lists one record per CDR3 protein. Of 55,000 to 80,000 distinct CDR3 sequences listed, about an eighth are singletons. Time point of the sample: longitudinal time-point 1 (baseline). A total of 2 million PBMCs stored at -80 degrees C provided the unsorted libraries. This CDR3 region has 14 residues. Trimming removed 4 bases from V and 7 bases from J; junction bases left unmatched: 7. CDR1 LNHNV and CDR2 YYDKDF come from the germline V gene (reference sequence). The V gene is TRBV15, the J gene TRBJ2-1; 7 nucleotides match TRBD1. Material for sequencing was PBMCs. This clonotype was sampled from a female donor with HTLV-1-associated myelopathy (HAM/TSP). The CDR3 DNA reads as TGTGCCACCAGCATCTACAGGGGTACGAATGAGCAGTTCTTC. This gives the protein CATSIYRGTNEQFF.